This T cell receptor (beta chain) was profiled in a study of OX40 agonist ivuxolimab in advanced cancers. Study in general: Patients enrolled in dose escalation were diagnosed with hepatocellular carcinoma, melanoma, renal cell or head and neck cancer. Overall study results and limits: By week 6 at 0.1 to 3.0 mg/kg, blood CD4+ and CD8+ T cells had expanded clonally.

As concerns this clone: The target antigen is unknown.

Deletions cut 6 bases from V and 7 bases from J, with 13 bases between. The V gene's germline CDR1 is MNHNS and CDR2 SASEGT. The CDR3 runs 14 residues. The method was immunoSEQ multiplex PCR; TCRdb's version includes in-frame clones alone and lacks a portion of them. The table includes some 40,000 clones, around 90% detected once. The receptor was derived from an adult with an advanced solid tumor such as melanoma, head and neck, liver or kidney cancer. The chain links TRBV6-1 to TRBJ1-6, with D uncertain. Sequencing used CD4+ or CD8+ T cells sorted from blood, obtained in a trial of the OX40 agonist ivuxolimab. The CDR3 spells CASRVREENSPLHF. CDR3 nucleotides: TGTGCCAGCAGGGTTAGGGAGGAGAATTCACCCCTCCACTTT.